This paragraph reports one T cell receptor beta chain. These data originate in a study of CD8+ T cells in alopecia areata. V gave up 2 bases and J gave up 9 bases, with 14 bases separating them. The CDR3 length is 13 residues. CDR1 is GTSNPN and CDR2 is SVGIG in the germline V gene (reference sequence). PBMCs, the starting material, were the source of sorted CD4+ and CD8+ T cells. It was cDNA, reverse transcribed from extracted RNA, that served as the sequencing template. TCRdb's copy holds only in-frame clones and misses some; the assay was immunoSEQ multiplex PCR. Of about 150,000 clones in the sample, 50% to 65% were seen once.

Sequenced material: CD8+ T cells sorted from blood, taken at week 0. V is TRBV30 and J is TRBJ2-1; D remains unclear. The origin of this receptor is a human donor with alopecia areata. CDR3 protein: CAWSLVEIGEQFF. Written as DNA, the CDR3 is TGTGCCTGGAGTTTGGTGGAGATAGGTGAGCAGTTCTTC. Full variable domain (rest looked up from reference TRBV30 and TRBJ2-1): SQTIHQWPATLVQPVGSPLSLECTVEGTSNPNLYWYRQAAGRGLQLLFYSVGIGQISSEVPQNLSASRPQDRQFILSSKKLLLSDSGFYLCAWSLVEIGEQFFGPGTRLTVL.